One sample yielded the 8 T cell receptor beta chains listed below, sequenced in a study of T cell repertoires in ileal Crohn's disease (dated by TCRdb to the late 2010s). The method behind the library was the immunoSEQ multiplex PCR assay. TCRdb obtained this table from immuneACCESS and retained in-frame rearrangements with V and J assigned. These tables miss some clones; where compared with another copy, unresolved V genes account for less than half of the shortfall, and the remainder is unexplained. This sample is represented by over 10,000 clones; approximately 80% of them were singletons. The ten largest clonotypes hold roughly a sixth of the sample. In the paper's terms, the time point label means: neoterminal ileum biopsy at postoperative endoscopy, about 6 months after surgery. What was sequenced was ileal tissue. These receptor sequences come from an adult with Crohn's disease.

CDR3 loop: CASSEATGLYGYTF. The DNA for the CDR3 is TGTGCCAGCAGTGAAGCGACAGGACTCTATGGCTACACCTTC. This chain uses TRBV28 with TRBJ1-2, with D perhaps TRBD1 (6 bases). The CDR3 runs to 14 residues. Per germline, CDR1 MDHEN and CDR2 SYDVKM. The V end lost 5 bases, the J end lost 4 bases, and 14 bases lay between the germline ends.

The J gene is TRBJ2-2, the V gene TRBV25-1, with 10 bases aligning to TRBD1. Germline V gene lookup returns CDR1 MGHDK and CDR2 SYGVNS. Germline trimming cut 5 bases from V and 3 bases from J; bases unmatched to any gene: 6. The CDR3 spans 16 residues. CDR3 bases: TGTGCCAGCAGTCCATGGACAGGGGGGGACACCGGGGAGCTGTTTTTT. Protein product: CASSPWTGGDTGELFF. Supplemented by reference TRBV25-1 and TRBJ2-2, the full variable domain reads EADIYQTPRYLVIGTGKKITLECSQTMGHDKMYWYQQDPGMELHLIHYSYGVNSTEKGDLSSESTVSRIRTEHFPLTLESARPSHTSQYLCASSPWTGGDTGELFFGEGSRLTVL.

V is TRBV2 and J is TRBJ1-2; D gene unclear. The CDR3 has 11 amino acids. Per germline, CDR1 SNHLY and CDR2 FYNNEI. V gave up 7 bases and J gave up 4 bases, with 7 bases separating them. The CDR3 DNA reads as TGTGCCAGCACCCCCCGCTATGGCTACACCTTC. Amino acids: CASTPRYGYTF.

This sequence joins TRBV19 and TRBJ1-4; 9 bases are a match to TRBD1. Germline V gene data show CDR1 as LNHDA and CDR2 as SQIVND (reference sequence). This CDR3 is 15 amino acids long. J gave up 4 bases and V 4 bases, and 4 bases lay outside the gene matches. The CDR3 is CASSSGTGNNEKLFF. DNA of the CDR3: TGTGCCAGTAGTAGCGGGACAGGGAATAATGAAAAACTGTTTTTT.

The CDR3 spells CASSFGAESAEAFF. CDR3 DNA sequence: TGTGCCAGCAGCTTTGGGGCTGAAAGTGCCGAAGCTTTCTTT. V usage is TRBV11-2 and J usage is TRBJ1-1; weak D call: TRBD1 (5 bases). Germline V gene sequence: CDR1 SGHAT, CDR2 FQNNGV. Trimming shortened V by 3 bases and J by 8 bases, and 16 bases separated the two germline ends. The CDR3 loop spans 14 amino acids.

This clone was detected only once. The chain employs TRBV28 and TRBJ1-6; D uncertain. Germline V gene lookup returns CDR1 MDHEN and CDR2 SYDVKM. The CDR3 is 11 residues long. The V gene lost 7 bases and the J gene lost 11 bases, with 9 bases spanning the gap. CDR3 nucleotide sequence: TGTGCCAGCAACGGGGAAACACCCCTCCACTTT. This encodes CASNGETPLHF.

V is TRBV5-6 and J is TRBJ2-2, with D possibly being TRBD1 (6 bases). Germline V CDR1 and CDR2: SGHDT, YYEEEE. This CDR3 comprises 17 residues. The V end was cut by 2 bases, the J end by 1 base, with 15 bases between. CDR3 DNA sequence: TGTGCCAGCAGCTTAAACAGGGTCTCGAGGAACACCGGGGAGCTGTTTTTT. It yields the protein CASSLNRVSRNTGELFF.

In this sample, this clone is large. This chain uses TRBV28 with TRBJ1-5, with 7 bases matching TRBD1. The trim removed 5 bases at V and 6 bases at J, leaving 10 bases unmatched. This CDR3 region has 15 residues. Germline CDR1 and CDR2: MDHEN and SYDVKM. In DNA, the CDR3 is TGTGCCAGCAGTCTTGCGACGACAGGGACTCAGCCCCAGCATTTT. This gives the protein CASSLATTGTQPQHF. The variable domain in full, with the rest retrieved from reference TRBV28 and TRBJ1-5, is DVKVTQSSRYLVKRTGEKVFLECVQDMDHENMFWYRQDPGLGLRLIYFSYDVKMKEKGDIPEGYSVSREKKERFSLILESASTNQTSMYLCASSLATTGTQPQHFGDGTRLSIL.